This TCR beta chain originates from a study of blood T cell repertoires in COVID-19. Whole-study context: From the United States, Italy and Spain came samples of acute and convalescent COVID-19. T cells, B-cell-depleted T cells, or PBMCs provided the cDNA or gDNA that served as material.

Source study methods: How many nucleated cells were present was estimated from reference gene primer amplification. Libraries were prepared by immunoSEQ multiplex PCR; TCRdb keeps only in-frame clonotypes and omits some of them. V, J and clone size were drawn from that table, and D and trimming were deduced from the DNA. The sample carries under 350,000 clones, around 84% recorded once. The germline gives CDR1 LNHNV, CDR2 YYDKDF (reference sequence). This CDR3 has 13 residues. The germline V and J ends were trimmed by 0 bases and 6 bases, with 6 bases remaining between them. Sequences were obtained from peripheral blood. The sequence derives from a man between 70 and 80 years old with acute or convalescent COVID-19. The chain has TRBV15 and TRBJ1-5, with no clear D. The CDR3: CATSRDISQPQHF. CDR3 nucleotides: TGTGCCACCAGCAGAGATATCAGTCAGCCCCAGCATTTT.